A single sample gave rise to the 21 T cell receptor beta chains below, sequenced in a study of blood T cell repertoires in COVID-19. Sequencing used immunoSEQ multiplex PCR; TCRdb keeps in-frame clones, though not all of them. The table includes some 150,000 clones, approximately 80% detected once. Sequenced material: peripheral blood. The receptors stem from a woman aged 45-65 years with acute or convalescent COVID-19.

The V call is TRBV28, the J call TRBJ2-1; 9 nucleotides agree with TRBD2. With 7 bases clipped from V and 5 bases from J, the junction kept 9 bases outside the gene matches. CDR1 and CDR2 from the germline V gene are MDHEN and SYDVKM. The CDR3 is made up of 15 amino acids. CDR3 bases: TGTGCCAGCACCTCAGCGGGGGGAGCCGACAATGAGCAGTTCTTC. Translated: CASTSAGGADNEQFF.

This clone was seen only a few times. The V call is TRBV2, the J call TRBJ1-1; the D gene is possibly TRBD1 (5 bases). V was pared by 4 bases and J by 10 bases, with 13 bases between. The CDR3 consists of 12 residues. Germline V gene data show CDR1 as SNHLY and CDR2 as FYNNEI. CDR3 region: CASSGRASSAFF. The CDR3 bases are TGTGCCAGCAGTGGCAGGGCGTCCTCAGCTTTCTTT.

V usage is TRBV25-1 and J usage is TRBJ2-2, with D perhaps TRBD1 (5 bases). V was trimmed by 3 bases and J by 5 bases, leaving 10 bases between them. From germline, CDR1 is MGHDK and CDR2 SYGVNS. The CDR3 has 14 amino acids. The chain's CDR3 is CASSEQGVTGELFF. The CDR3 nucleotides are TGTGCCAGCAGTGAGCAAGGGGTTACCGGGGAGCTGTTTTTT. The whole variable domain, remainder taken from reference TRBV25-1 and TRBJ2-2, is EADIYQTPRYLVIGTGKKITLECSQTMGHDKMYWYQQDPGMELHLIHYSYGVNSTEKGDLSSESTVSRIRTEHFPLTLESARPSHTSQYLCASSEQGVTGELFFGEGSRLTVL.

J is TRBJ2-7 and V is TRBV27, with 9 positions matching TRBD1. CDR3 length equals 15 residues. The trim removed 4 bases at V and 2 bases at J, leaving 6 bases unmatched. CDR1 is MNHEY, CDR2 SMNVEV, per germline (reference sequence). The DNA for the CDR3 is TGTGCCAGCAGTTCACAGGGGGCCACGACCTACGAGCAGTACTTC. Amino acids: CASSSQGATTYEQYF.

The count of this clone is one. The chain carries TRBV30 and TRBJ1-2, with TRBD1 matching over 7 bases. The germline V gene has CDR1 GTSNPN and CDR2 SVGIG (reference sequence). This CDR3 has 13 residues. The V and J ends lost 4 bases and 6 bases, in that order; junction bases with no gene match: 8. In DNA, the CDR3 is TGTGCCTGGAATCAGGGACAGTGGGATGGCTACACCTTC. As protein: CAWNQGQWDGYTF.

This rearrangement joins TRBV25-1 to TRBJ1-4; D is unclear. There are 13 residues in the CDR3. The germline V gene encodes CDR1 MGHDK and CDR2 SYGVNS. Between the trimmed V and J ends, which lost 5 bases and 4 bases, there was a span of 8 bases. The CDR3 coding sequence is TGTGCCAGCAGTCGCCAGTTTAATGAAAAACTGTTTTTT. Protein sequence: CASSRQFNEKLFF.

The chain couples TRBV20-1 to TRBJ1-1, with 7 nucleotides matching TRBD1. The CDR3 is 13 amino acids. Unmatched junction bases numbered 8, after V lost 5 bases and J lost 5 bases. The germline CDR1 and CDR2 sequences are DFQATT and SNEGSKA (reference sequence). CDR3 coding DNA: TGCAGTGCTGGTGACAGGGTTGGAACTGAAGCTTTCTTT. This gives the protein CSAGDRVGTEAFF.

This clone was seen more than once but under ten times. The CDR3 sequence is CASSQEWGQGNTIYF. The DNA for the CDR3 is TGCGCCAGCAGCCAAGAGTGGGGCCAGGGAAACACCATATATTTT. The chain has TRBV4-3 and TRBJ1-3, with a possible D match to TRBD1 (5 bases). There are 15 residues in the CDR3. Deletions cut 0 bases from V and 4 bases from J, with 10 bases between. The germline CDR1 and CDR2 sequences are LGHNA and YSLEER.

V usage is TRBV2 and J usage is TRBJ2-5; 8 bases fit TRBD2. V shed 8 bases, J shed 4 bases, and the junction held 9 bases outside the gene matches. The germline CDR1 and CDR2 sequences are SNHLY and FYNNEI. This CDR3 spans 14 amino acids. The CDR3 reads CASDPAGVGETQYF. CDR3 DNA: TGTGCCAGCGACCCAGCGGGGGTAGGAGAGACCCAGTACTTC.

This chain uses TRBV5-6 with TRBJ2-1; 8 positions match TRBD1. The germline CDR1 and CDR2 sequences are SGHDT and YYEEEE. V shed 4 bases, J shed 6 bases, and the junction held 12 bases outside the gene matches. The CDR3 is 16 residues long. CDR3 in DNA: TGTGCCAGCAGCCATCTCTTCAGGGGGCTGGGCAATGAGCAGTTCTTC. Its translation: CASSHLFRGLGNEQFF.

The gene calls are TRBV6-5 and TRBJ2-7; D is possibly TRBD2 (6 bases). CDR3 length: 15 amino acids. The V end lost 6 bases, the J end lost 3 bases, and 18 bases lay between the germline ends. The germline CDR1 and CDR2 sequences are MNHEY and SVGAGI. The CDR3 DNA reads TGTGCCAGCAGCGAGATGGGGCGCGGGGACTACGAGCAGTACTTC. It yields the protein CASSEMGRGDYEQYF.

This clone was counted a few times. The gene calls are TRBV7-3 and TRBJ2-2; 10 bases are shared with TRBD2. Trimming removed 5 bases from V and 4 bases from J; junction bases left unmatched: 4. This CDR3 spans 15 amino acids. CDR1 and CDR2 (germline): SGHTA, FQGTGA. CDR3 residues: CASSPASGGTGELFF. The CDR3, as DNA: TGTGCCAGCAGCCCCGCTAGCGGGGGCACCGGGGAGCTGTTTTTT. Together with reference TRBV7-3 and TRBJ2-2, the CDR3 gives the full variable domain: GAGVSQTPSNKVTEKGKYVELRCDPISGHTALYWYRQSLGQGPEFLIYFQGTGAADDSGLPNDRFFAVRPEGSVSTLKIQRTERGDSAVYLCASSPASGGTGELFFGEGSRLTVL.

The J gene is TRBJ1-1, the V gene TRBV7-2; no definite D call. V was shortened by 5 bases and J by 1 base, with 8 bases between the two germline ends. Germline CDR1 and CDR2: SGHTA and FQGNSA. The CDR3 totals 13 residues. CDR3 amino acids: CASSLTANTEAFF. The CDR3 region has the DNA TGTGCCAGCAGCCTTACAGCGAACACTGAAGCTTTCTTT.

This sequence joins TRBV30 and TRBJ2-2, with 9 bases that match TRBD2. The germline V gene encodes CDR1 GTSNPN and CDR2 SVGIG (reference sequence). This CDR3 region has 13 residues. V shed 4 bases and J 8 bases; nucleotides not matched to a gene: 5. The CDR3 coding sequence is TGTGCCTGGAAGGCGGGGGGGCTGGGGGAGCTGTTTTTT. Translation gives CAWKAGGLGELFF.

The gene calls are TRBV19 and TRBJ1-1; 7 nucleotides agree with TRBD1. CDR3 length equals 15 residues. Germline loops: CDR1 LNHDA, CDR2 SQIVND (reference sequence). V dropped 4 bases and J dropped 1; count of bases not matched to a gene: 6. CDR3 bases: TGTGCCAGTAGTACATTAAACAGGGGGAACACTGAAGCTTTCTTT. Its translation: CASSTLNRGNTEAFF.

J is TRBJ2-7 and V is TRBV4-3; D possibly corresponds to TRBD1 (6 bases). Deletions cut 1 base from V and 3 bases from J, with 13 bases between. Per germline, CDR1 LGHNA and CDR2 YSLEER. The CDR3 has 15 residues. The CDR3 nucleotides are TGCGCCAGCAGCCAAGCTAGGGGGACCTACTACGAGCAGTACTTC. Its translation is CASSQARGTYYEQYF.

The sample holds a few counts of this clone. The chain combines TRBV5-6 with TRBJ1-1, with TRBD1 matching over 7 bases. With 4 bases clipped from V and 5 bases from J, the junction kept 11 bases outside the gene matches. The CDR3 consists of 15 residues. CDR1 is SGHDT, CDR2 YYEEEE, per germline. The CDR3 DNA sequence: TGTGCCAGCAGCAGGAGGACAGGATACCTTACTGAAGCTTTCTTT. Amino acid sequence: CASSRRTGYLTEAFF.

V is TRBV6-5 and J is TRBJ1-1; 7 nucleotides align to TRBD1. J gave up 1 base and V 9 bases, and 8 bases lay outside the gene matches. The CDR3 has 14 amino acids. Germline lookup yields CDR1 MNHEY and CDR2 SVGAGI. DNA for the CDR3: TGTGCCAGTGGACTGGGACAGCCGAACACTGAAGCTTTCTTT. Translation gives CASGLGQPNTEAFF.

V and J are TRBV7-2 and TRBJ1-2, with D unclear. From germline, CDR1 is SGHTA and CDR2 FQGNSA. This CDR3 is 14 amino acids long. V was trimmed by 3 bases and J by 7 bases, leaving 15 bases between them. The CDR3 loop reads CASSLGGSLSGYTF. The CDR3 coding sequence is TGTGCCAGCAGCTTGGGAGGGAGTTTGAGTGGCTACACCTTC.

The genes are TRBV11-3 and TRBJ2-4; 9 nucleotides line up with TRBD1. The germline CDR1 and CDR2 sequences are SGHNT and YENEEA. This CDR3 spans 16 amino acids. With 1 base clipped from V and 4 bases from J, the junction kept 5 bases outside the gene matches. For the CDR3, the DNA is TGTGCCAGCAGCTTAGGGGCGACAGGGGGGAAAAACATTCAGTACTTC. Translating gives CASSLGATGGKNIQYF.

V and J are TRBV2 and TRBJ1-3; maybe TRBD1 (5 bases). Germline V gene sequence: CDR1 SNHLY, CDR2 FYNNEI. V was shortened by 5 bases and J by 1 base, with 15 bases between the two germline ends. CDR3 length: 16 residues. The chain's CDR3 is CASSPGHTGSGNTIYF. The CDR3 DNA is TGTGCCAGCAGTCCTGGACACACAGGTTCTGGAAACACCATATATTTT. Full variable domain (rest looked up from reference TRBV2 and TRBJ1-3): EPEVTQTPSHQVTQMGQEVILRCVPISNHLYFYWYRQILGQKVEFLVSFYNNEISEKSEIFDDQFSVERPDGSNFTLKIRSTKLEDSAMYFCASSPGHTGSGNTIYFGEGSWLTVV.